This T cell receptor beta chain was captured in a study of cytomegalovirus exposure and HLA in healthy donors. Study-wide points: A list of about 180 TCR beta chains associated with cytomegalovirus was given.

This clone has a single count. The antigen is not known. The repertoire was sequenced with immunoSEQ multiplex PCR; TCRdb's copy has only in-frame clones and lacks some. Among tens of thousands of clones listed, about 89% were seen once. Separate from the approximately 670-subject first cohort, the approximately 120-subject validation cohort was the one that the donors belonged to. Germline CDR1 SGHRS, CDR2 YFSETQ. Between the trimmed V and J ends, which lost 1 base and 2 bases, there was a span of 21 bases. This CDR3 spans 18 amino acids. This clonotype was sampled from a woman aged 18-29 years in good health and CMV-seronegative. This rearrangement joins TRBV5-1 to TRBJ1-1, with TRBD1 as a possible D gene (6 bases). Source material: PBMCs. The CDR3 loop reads CASSLRSIGQRLNTEAFF. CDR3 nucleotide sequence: TGCGCCAGCAGCTTGAGGTCGATTGGACAGCGCCTTAACACTGAAGCTTTCTTT.